These 24 T cell receptor beta chains share one sample of origin, sequenced in a study of blood T cell repertoires in COVID-19. TCRdb's copy holds only in-frame clones and misses some; the assay was immunoSEQ multiplex PCR. The sample shows some 320,000 clones, more than 75% of them seen only once. Specimen: PBMCs or T cells enriched from blood (not recorded which). All receptors come from a man in his sixties who had recovered from COVID-19.

The J gene is TRBJ2-5, the V gene TRBV4-2; TRBD2 matches at 11 bases. The ends lost 1 base at V and 2 bases at J; junction bases unmatched: 15. Germline CDR1 and CDR2: LGHNA and YNFKEQ. The CDR3 loop spans 20 amino acids. The CDR3 is CASSQVIGTSGRDPQETQYF. CDR3 in DNA: TGTGCCAGCAGCCAAGTAATTGGCACTAGCGGGAGAGACCCGCAAGAGACCCAGTACTTC.

This clone appeared a few times. This chain links TRBV19 with TRBJ1-5, with D unclear. This CDR3 is built from 14 residues. The V gene's germline CDR1 is LNHDA and CDR2 SQIVND (reference sequence). With 3 bases removed from V and 1 base from J, the gap between germline ends came to 7 bases. The CDR3 DNA is TGTGCCAGTAGTATTTTGGGCAGCAATCAGCCCCAGCATTTT. Protein: CASSILGSNQPQHF.

This clone is a singleton in its sample. The chain has TRBV6-5 and TRBJ1-1; no definite D call. This CDR3 is 14 amino acids long. V lost 5 bases to trimming and J lost 4 bases, with 14 bases between them. Per germline, CDR1 MNHEY and CDR2 SVGAGI. The CDR3 is CASSKRDPVTEAFF. As DNA, the CDR3 is TGTGCCAGCAGTAAAAGAGATCCGGTCACTGAAGCTTTCTTT.

A single count supports this clone. The chain links TRBV3-1 (or the pseudogene TRBV3-2) to TRBJ2-7; 10 bases map to TRBD2. The CDR3 has 16 amino acids. The germline gives CDR1 LGHDT, CDR2 YNNKEL (reference sequence). V lost 0 bases, J lost 4 bases, and 6 bases stayed unmatched. For the CDR3, the DNA is TGTGCCAGCAGCCAAGATTGGTCTAGCGGGAGTTACGAGCAGTACTTC. Translated, it gives CASSQDWSSGSYEQYF.

The gene calls are TRBV29-1 and TRBJ1-2, with TRBD1 as a possible D gene (5 bases). Germline CDR1 and CDR2: SQVTM and ANQGSEA. The CDR3 has 12 residues. Deletions cut 7 bases from V and 8 bases from J, with 17 bases between. The CDR3 reads CSASTELWGYTF. In DNA, the CDR3 is TGCAGCGCATCGACAGAGCTATGGGGCTACACCTTC.

V is TRBV2 and J is TRBJ1-2; 8 nucleotides match TRBD1. Germline CDR1 SNHLY, CDR2 FYNNEI. This CDR3 spans 15 amino acids. Trimming took 4 bases from V and 6 from J; bases not matched to a gene: 10. CDR3 sequence: CASSVIDRGTHGYTF. Here the CDR3 DNA reads TGTGCCAGCAGTGTTATAGACAGGGGTACACATGGCTACACCTTC.

The chain recombines TRBV15 with TRBJ2-1; a weak D match, TRBD2 (6 bases). Trimming pared 2 bases from V and 9 bases from J, leaving 17 bases between. There are 15 residues in the CDR3. Germline loops: CDR1 LNHNV, CDR2 YYDKDF (reference sequence). The CDR3 DNA reads TGTGCCACCAGCAGACTCGGGGAGGTGGGCGTTGAGCAGTTCTTC. This codes for CATSRLGEVGVEQFF.

This clone was counted once. The CDR3 loop reads CASSTSSVLNEQFF. CDR3 nucleotide sequence: TGTGCCAGCAGCACTAGCTCCGTACTAAATGAGCAGTTCTTC. This chain links TRBV6-2 or TRBV6-3 with TRBJ2-1; tentatively, D is TRBD2 (6 bases). Trimming cost V 6 bases and J 7 bases, with 16 bases left between them. Germline loops: CDR1 MNHEY, CDR2 SVGEGT. The CDR3 contains 14 residues.

The rearrangement joins TRBV10-2 to TRBJ2-2, with TRBD2 matching 7 bases. Germline trimming cut 5 bases from V and 7 bases from J; bases unmatched to any gene: 4. The CDR3 covers 13 residues. Per germline, CDR1 WSHSY and CDR2 SAAADI. The CDR3 DNA reads TGCGCCAGCAGTCTTGGACTAGACGGGGAGCTGTTTTTT. Protein: CASSLGLDGELFF.

This chain joins TRBV15 and TRBJ1-1, with TRBD1 matching 7 bases. Germline V gene data show CDR1 as LNHNV and CDR2 as YYDKDF (reference sequence). The trim removed 3 bases at V and 5 bases at J, leaving 9 bases unmatched. The CDR3 loop spans 15 amino acids. The CDR3 nucleotides read TGTGCCACCAGCAGGATCGACAGGGAAGAAACTGAAGCTTTCTTT. It specifies CATSRIDREETEAFF.

This clone was counted between two and nine times. The chain recombines TRBV10-3 with TRBJ2-1; 7 nucleotides align to TRBD1. Germline assignment: CDR1 ENHRY and CDR2 SYGVKD. This CDR3 comprises 14 residues. With V trimmed by 6 bases and J by 3 bases, 5 bases remained unmatched. The CDR3 DNA reads TGTGCCATCAGCCCGACAGGGATCTACAATGAGCAGTTCTTC. Translating it yields CAISPTGIYNEQFF.

The chain uses TRBV7-2 and TRBJ1-6; 7 positions agree with TRBD1. V shed 3 bases, J shed 9 bases, and the junction held 8 bases outside the gene matches. CDR3 size: 15 residues. Germline lookup yields CDR1 SGHTA and CDR2 FQGNSA. In nucleotides, the CDR3 is TGTGCCAGCAGCTTGGAAGGGACAGCTGTTTCACCCCTCCACTTT. As protein: CASSLEGTAVSPLHF.

The J gene is TRBJ2-2, the V gene TRBV9; D possibly corresponds to TRBD2 (6 bases). Germline CDR1 SGDLS, CDR2 YYNGEE. V shed 7 bases and J shed 4 bases, with 23 bases lying between them. This CDR3 is 17 amino acids long. The CDR3 loop reads CASASSWAGPGTGELFF. CDR3 DNA sequence: TGTGCCAGCGCGAGTTCGTGGGCGGGGCCCGGCACCGGGGAGCTGTTTTTT.

This sequence joins TRBV6-2 or TRBV6-3 and TRBJ1-1, with D possibly being TRBD1 (6 bases). Trimming left V 0 bases short and J 4 bases short, with 15 bases between. The germline CDR1 and CDR2 sequences are MNHEY and SVGEGT. The length of the CDR3 is 16 residues. DNA of the CDR3: TGTGCCAGCAGTTACTCGAGTCAGGGGTTGCGCACTGAAGCTTTCTTT. Its protein is CASSYSSQGLRTEAFF.

This chain connects TRBV18 to TRBJ2-1, with 14 bases fitting TRBD2. Trimming removed 4 bases from V and 8 bases from J; junction bases left unmatched: 1. The V gene's germline CDR1 is KGHSH and CDR2 LQKENI. The CDR3 covers 14 residues. The CDR3 is CASSQGLAGDEQFF. The CDR3 DNA reads as TGTGCCAGCTCACAGGGACTAGCGGGAGATGAGCAGTTCTTC.

The rearrangement links TRBV5-1 to TRBJ1-1, with unresolved D. The CDR3 contains 13 residues. V was shortened by 4 bases and J by 2 bases, with 9 bases between the two germline ends. CDR1 is SGHRS and CDR2 is YFSETQ in the germline V gene. In DNA, the CDR3 is TGCGCCAGCAGCATTCGGAGTAACACTGAAGCTTTCTTT. This gives the protein CASSIRSNTEAFF. Full variable domain (outside the CDR3, taken from reference TRBV5-1 and TRBJ1-1): KAGVTQTPRYLIKTRGQQVTLSCSPISGHRSVSWYQQTPGQGLQFLFEYFSETQRNKGNFPGRFSGRQFSNSRSEMNVSTLELGDSALYLCASSIRSNTEAFFGQGTRLTVV.

The J gene is TRBJ1-2, the V gene TRBV7-3, with 7 bases matching TRBD1. In germline, CDR1 is SGHTA, CDR2 FQGTGA. The V gene end was trimmed by 6 bases and the J gene end by 8 bases; junction bases not matched to a gene: 9. The CDR3 loop spans 13 amino acids. CDR3 region: CASSDRQGLGYTF. DNA for the CDR3: TGTGCCAGCAGTGACAGACAGGGTCTCGGCTACACCTTC.

This chain uses TRBV4-1 with TRBJ2-1; a possible D gene is TRBD1 (5 bases). The CDR3 sequence is 16 residues long. Looked up from germline, CDR1 is MGHRA and CDR2 is YSYEKL. V shed 0 bases and J shed 4 bases, with 13 bases lying between them. For the CDR3, the DNA is TGCGCCAGCAGCCAAGATCCTCGACAGTCTTACAATGAGCAGTTCTTC. It codes for CASSQDPRQSYNEQFF.

This CDR3 is CASSYPRTGTGELFF. The CDR3 DNA follows: TGTGCCAGCAGTTACCCGCGAACGGGCACCGGGGAGCTGTTTTTT. V and J are TRBV6-5 and TRBJ2-2, with unresolved D. CDR1 is MNHEY and CDR2 is SVGAGI in the germline V gene. CDR3 length equals 15 residues. Trimming left V 2 bases short and J 4 bases short, with 11 bases between.

The chain recombines TRBV5-1 with TRBJ1-5, with no clear D. The CDR3 length is 14 residues. Between the trimmed V and J ends, which lost 0 bases and 5 bases, there was a span of 9 bases. The germline CDR1 and CDR2 sequences are SGHRS and YFSETQ. CDR3 residues: CASSLALGDQPQHF. The CDR3 coding sequence is TGCGCCAGCAGCTTGGCCCTGGGAGATCAGCCCCAGCATTTT. The full variable domain, in which reference TRBV5-1 and TRBJ1-5 provide the parts outside the CDR3, is KAGVTQTPRYLIKTRGQQVTLSCSPISGHRSVSWYQQTPGQGLQFLFEYFSETQRNKGNFPGRFSGRQFSNSRSEMNVSTLELGDSALYLCASSLALGDQPQHFGDGTRLSIL.

The V gene is TRBV9, the J gene TRBJ1-4; D perhaps matches TRBD1 (6 bases). V dropped 3 bases and J dropped 8 bases, with 20 bases sitting between them. Germline CDR1 reads SGDLS; CDR2 reads YYNGEE. CDR3 size: 16 residues. CDR3 in amino acids: CASSAQGRNKLEKLFF. CDR3 in DNA: TGTGCCAGCAGCGCCCAGGGGAGAAATAAATTGGAAAAACTGTTTTTT. Full variable domain (remainder filled in from reference TRBV9 and TRBJ1-4): DSGVTQTPKHLITATGQRVTLRCSPRSGDLSVYWYQQSLDQGLQFLIQYYNGEERAKGNILERFSAQQFPDLHSELNLSSLELGDSALYFCASSAQGRNKLEKLFFGSGTQLSVL.

The V gene is TRBV29-1, the J gene TRBJ2-1; a weak D match, TRBD2 (6 bases). This CDR3 region has 14 residues. Germline V gene lookup returns CDR1 SQVTM and CDR2 ANQGSEA. V lost 4 bases, J lost 2 bases, and 12 bases lay in between. CDR3 region: CSVAVGGPYNEQFF. CDR3 coding DNA: TGCAGCGTTGCGGTGGGGGGACCCTACAATGAGCAGTTCTTC.

The chain joins TRBV19 to TRBJ2-1; D is perhaps TRBD1 (6 bases). This CDR3 is 14 amino acids long. Trimming took off 3 bases at V and 5 bases at J, with 11 bases between the two ends. Germline V gives CDR1 LNHDA, CDR2 SQIVND (reference sequence). Written as DNA, the CDR3 is TGTGCCAGTAGTATCCAGGGGTCCCACAATGAGCAGTTCTTC. This codes for CASSIQGSHNEQFF.

The V call is TRBV6-5, the J call TRBJ2-6; TRBD1 matches at 9 bases. CDR1 MNHEY and CDR2 SVGAGI come from the germline V gene. This CDR3 comprises 14 residues. J gave up 4 bases and V 8 bases, and 3 bases lay outside the gene matches. The CDR3, as DNA: TGTGCCAGCGGACAGGGGTCGGGGGCCAACGTCCTGACTTTC. It encodes CASGQGSGANVLTF.